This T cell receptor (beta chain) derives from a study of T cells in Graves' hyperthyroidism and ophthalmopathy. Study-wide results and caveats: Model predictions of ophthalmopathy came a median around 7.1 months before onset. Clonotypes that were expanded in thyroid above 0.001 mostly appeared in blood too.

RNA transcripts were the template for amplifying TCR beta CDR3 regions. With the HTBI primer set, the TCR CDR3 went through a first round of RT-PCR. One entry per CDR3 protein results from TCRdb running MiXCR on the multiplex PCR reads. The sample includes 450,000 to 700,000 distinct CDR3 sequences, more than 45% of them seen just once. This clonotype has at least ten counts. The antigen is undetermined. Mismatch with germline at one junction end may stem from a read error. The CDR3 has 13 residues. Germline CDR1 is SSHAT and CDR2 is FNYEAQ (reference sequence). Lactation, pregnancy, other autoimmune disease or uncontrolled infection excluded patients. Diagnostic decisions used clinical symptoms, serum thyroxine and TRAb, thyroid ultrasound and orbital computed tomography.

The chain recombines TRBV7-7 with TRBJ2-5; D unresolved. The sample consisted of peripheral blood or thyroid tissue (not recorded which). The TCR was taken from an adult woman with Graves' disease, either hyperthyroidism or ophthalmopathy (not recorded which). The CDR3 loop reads CASSYGPQETQYF. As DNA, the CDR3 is TGTGCTAGCAGCTATGGGCCCCAAGAGACCCAGTACTTC.